This T cell receptor beta chain was captured in a study of cytomegalovirus exposure and HLA in healthy donors (dated by TCRdb to about 2017). Turning to the overall study: According to an earlier analysis of 587 of the donors, some 180 million T cells yielded over 100 million unique TCR beta sequences and about 280 Gb of sequence data. An early release covering some 640 HLA-typed donors comprised about 310 gigabases of sequencing data and about 90 million unique TCR sequences. Of the roughly 400 genotyped donors, about 84% fell in the genetic ancestry cluster associated with self-reported Caucasian donors. The study aimed to test whether cataloging public T cell receptors could reveal signatures of past pathogen exposure. Using immunosequencing, the study profiled T cell repertoires from 500 to 800 subjects and related those repertoires to cytomegalovirus serostatus. In addition to the first cohort of around 670 subjects, a separate validation cohort of under 150 different subjects was used. To predict cytomegalovirus infection status, the study brought together high-throughput TCR immunosequencing, statistical association of individual TCRs with disease status, and machine learning. In a later analysis, previously published TCR beta repertoires from several hundred donors were re-analyzed and high-resolution HLA genotyping was added so that TCR occurrence patterns could be studied. Rather than using new phenotypic data, the later analysis identified candidate immune exposures from TCR beta sequences and from how often those sequences occurred across donors. An earlier analysis of around 580 of the donors used high-throughput TCR beta sequencing to judge whether each TCR beta V gene segment behaved as functional or pseudogenic. Donor age, sex, ethnicity and CMV serostatus were collected together with the repertoire data. In a later genetic analysis, genome-wide SNP genotypes for about three fifths of the 666 donors were used, and that subset was treated as a discovery cohort. All discovery cohort repertoires had been generated using a single sequencing platform. Class I and class II HLA loci were covered by the typing at four-digit resolution. Typing coverage varied by locus: roughly 629-630 donors for A, B, C, DRB1 and DQB1; roughly 510 for DQA1; about 590 for DPA1; 450 to 480 for DPB1. Five DR-DQ haplotypes were treated as single units for association and clustering because of strong linkage in the cohort. On average, 235,054 unique TCR beta nucleotide sequences were sequenced per donor among a few hundred genotyped donors of the cohort, with roughly a sixth of those sequences being non-productive. Results the study describes overall, beyond this receptor: A further reported finding was that TCR beta sequences accurately predicted the HLA-A and HLA-B alleles for most subjects in the first cohort. The 87-base-pair reads could not distinguish some IMGT-functional V segments, including TRBV6-2 and TRBV6-3, so those segments were excluded. A later genetic analysis associated a missense DCLRE1C variant with V-gene and J-gene trimming of TCR beta chains, and an independent cohort replicated the association. A total of about 150 TCR beta chains were listed by the study as associated with cytomegalovirus. For the cohort, immune exposure information was limited to CMV serostatus. A cluster of highly shared sequence variants was judged likely to be a technical artifact of the sequencing pipeline. The cohort was sequenced for TCR beta chains only, and without alpha or paired-chain data the features that could be detected were limited. Correlated functional status among segregating V segments might be attributable to linkage disequilibrium, but an unknown experimental factor could not be ruled out. In a later analysis, HLA-associated TCR beta chains were found to be more clonally expanded and to have lower generation probabilities than equally common non-associated chains. It was suggested by the authors that the approach could potentially be generalized to other disease states and immunological phenotypes. A later analysis reported that several top co-occurrence clusters appeared linked to parvovirus B19, influenza, CMV and Epstein-Barr virus. Because some donors lacked HLA typing at each locus, the association tests relied only on the typed subset. In an earlier analysis of over 550 of the donors, most TCR beta V segments were observed in productive rearrangements about 90% or about 30% of the time, broadly matching IMGT annotations. The classifier was reported to diagnose cytomegalovirus status with high specificity and sensitivity in both the original cohort and the validation cohort. Specific HLA alleles were associated with around 18,000 TCR beta sequences at a false discovery rate of 0.05 in a later analysis. In a later analysis, TCR association rates were found to vary across HLA loci, with the most associated TCRs seen for DRB1 alleles and the fewest for HLA-C alleles. In vitro tests confirmed that three of the cytomegalovirus-associated TCR beta chains recognize cytomegalovirus antigens. Because counts were too low, about 17 rarely observed V segments, including chromosome 9 orphons, were excluded from the earlier analysis of fewer than 650 of the donors. Compared with the roughly 670-donor mean, donors in an Asian-associated ancestry cluster had fewer N-insertions in productive TCRs, according to a later genetic analysis. When HLA alleles, especially DR and DQ, strongly co-occurred, attributing TCR associations to individual alleles was difficult. While some public TCRs were present in many individuals, most TCR sequences turned up only very rarely across donors. According to a later analysis, most CMV-associated TCR beta chains appeared to be HLA-restricted, and the HLA associations seemed to be driven largely by CMV exposure. Roughly uniform sequencing depth across donors was assumed in presence/absence analyses, although this assumption may not hold.

Concerning this clone itself: Its antigen remains unidentified. Base-call qualities are not available, and no considerably larger clone is one nucleotide away.

CDR1 and CDR2 (MNHEY, SMNVEV) derive from the germline V gene (reference sequence). For this chain, trimming is 7 bases at the V end and 0 bases at the J end, and the number of junction bases without a gene match is 6. The CDR3 sequence holds 14 residues, the cysteine and phenylalanine included. Just CDR3 DNA is preserved here, 42 bases in frame from base 1. Library construction relied on the immunoSEQ multiplex PCR assay. For the multiplex PCR, a mixture combining 60 forward primers for TCR Vbeta segments and 13 reverse primers for TCR Jbeta segments was used. The CDR3 region of rearranged TCR beta genes was amplified from genomic DNA with a multiplex PCR assay. The amplified TCR beta libraries were sequenced on the Illumina HiSeq System as 87-base-pair reads. Processing in the source paper ran as follows. In a later analysis, tens of millions of unique TCR beta chains were counted across the roughly 670 repertoires, and around 11 million of these chains were shared by at least two donors. To remove PCR and sequencing errors, raw reads were error-corrected and collapsed into unique sequences using a nearest-neighbor algorithm that merged closely related sequences. V, D and J gene segments were assigned by aligning CDR3 sequences to IMGT reference sequences. For a sequence to be retained, a match of at least six nucleotides to both a V gene segment and a J gene segment was required. A rearrangement counted as productive if the CDR3 had no stop codons and remained in frame with V and J, and every other rearrangement counted as non-productive. CDR3 was defined by IMGT convention, running from the second conserved V-encoded cysteine to the conserved J-encoded phenylalanine. Sequences without an unambiguous match to a single V gene segment were excluded from the earlier analysis of 500 to 700 of the donors. In an earlier analysis of more than 500 of the donors, a V segment was called functional when productive rearrangements were above 56.7%, and segregating when the standard deviation between donors exceeded 5%. To diagnose cytomegalovirus status from the catalog of TCR beta chain sequences, a statistical classification framework was built. A later analysis assigned V and J genes by comparing TCR nucleotide sequences with IMGT/GENE-DB human TR gene sequences. Using the TCRdist pipeline, a later analysis assigned CDR3 sequences along with most-parsimonious VDJ recombination scenarios. In a later analysis, each TCR beta chain was defined by its CDR3 amino acid sequence together with its V-gene family, and reads lacking a unique V-gene family were excluded. As a way to deal with suspected cross-contamination and a sequencing artifact, a later analysis dropped approximately 570 nucleotide sequences that were highly shared and had low generation probability. For each public chain, a later analysis derived a clonal expansion index from normalized ranks of inferred template counts within each repertoire. In a later analysis, generation probabilities were computed using a VDJ recombination model fitted to out-of-frame rearrangements, and the results were checked against IGoR. In a later analysis, TCR-TCR, TCR-HLA and TCR-CMV co-occurrence was scored with hypergeometric tests, and a repertoire-size bias correction was applied to TCR pairs. In a later analysis, false discovery rates were estimated by permuting HLA or CMV assignments 20 times. In a later analysis, co-occurring TCRs were grouped using DBSCAN, and TCRdist sequence similarity was added for clustering within HLA-allele-positive subsets. For co-occurrence clustering, repertoires with fewer than 30,000 or more than 120,000 public chains were excluded, along with roughly five repertoires with anomalous nucleotide sharing. TCRdb limited this immuneACCESS table to in-frame rearrangements with V and J called. A share of clones is missing; checked studies link under half to unresolved V genes, and the rest is unexplained. The DNA was the basis for D and trimming; V, J and clone size are from that table. Across this sample there are about 180,000 clones, with roughly 80% seen only once. 1.3% to 1.5% of the sample comes from the top ten.

The cohort was made up of 666 healthy bone marrow donors. Cohort members were all nominally healthy when sampled, although unrecorded immune exposures were likely present. The donor was CMV seropositive and was included in the group of 250 to 350 seropositive cohort members. Every donor gave a peripheral blood sample, and the peripheral blood mononuclear cells from that sample were used for TCR beta sequencing. The Qiagen DNeasy Blood Extraction Kit was used to extract genomic DNA from the blood cell samples. Rearrangement joined TRBV27 to TRBJ2-7, with 7 central nucleotides matching TRBD2. The receptor comes from a girl aged 5 to 17 in good health and CMV-seropositive. Sequenced input: PBMCs. Here is the DNA: TGTGCCAGCAAGAAGGTAGCGGGCTCCTACGAGCAGTACTTC. This sequence encodes CASKKVAGSYEQYF.